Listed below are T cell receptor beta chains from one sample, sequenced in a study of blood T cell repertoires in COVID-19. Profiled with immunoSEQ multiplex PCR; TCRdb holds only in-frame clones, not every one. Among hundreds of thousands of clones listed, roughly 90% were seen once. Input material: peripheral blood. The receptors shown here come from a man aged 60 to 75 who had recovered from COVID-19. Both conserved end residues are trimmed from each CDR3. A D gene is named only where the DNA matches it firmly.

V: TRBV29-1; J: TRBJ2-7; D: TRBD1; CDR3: SAGGQGYGNEQY
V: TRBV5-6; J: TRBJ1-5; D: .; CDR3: ASSPGEDGSNQPQH
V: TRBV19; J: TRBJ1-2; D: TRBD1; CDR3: ASRSGQGVVYGYT
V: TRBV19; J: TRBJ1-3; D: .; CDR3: ASSLPDRPSGNTIY
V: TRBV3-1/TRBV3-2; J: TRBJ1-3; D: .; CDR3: ASSQPGTAGDTIY
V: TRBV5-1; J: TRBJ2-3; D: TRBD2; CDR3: ASSLGSSGYTDTQY
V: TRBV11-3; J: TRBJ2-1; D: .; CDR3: ASSPIGLSSEQF
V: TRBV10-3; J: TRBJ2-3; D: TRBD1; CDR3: AIKGQGATDTQY
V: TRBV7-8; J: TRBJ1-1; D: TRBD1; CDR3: ASSVRDRGLNTEAF
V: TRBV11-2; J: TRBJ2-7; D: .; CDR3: ASSLVYSQY
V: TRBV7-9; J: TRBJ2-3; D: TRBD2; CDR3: ASVRTAGGRTDTQY
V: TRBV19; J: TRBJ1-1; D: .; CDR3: ASSTSRGFVNTEAF
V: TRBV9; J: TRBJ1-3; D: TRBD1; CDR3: ASSTDRANSGNTIY
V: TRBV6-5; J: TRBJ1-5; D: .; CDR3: ASSYSRGNQPQH
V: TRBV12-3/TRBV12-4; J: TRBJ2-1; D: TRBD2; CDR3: ASRGGLNNEQF
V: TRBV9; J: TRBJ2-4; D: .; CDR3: ASNPRGLAKNIQY
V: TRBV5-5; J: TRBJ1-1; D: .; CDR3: ASSLEKRTEAF
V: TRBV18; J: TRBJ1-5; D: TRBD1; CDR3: ASSPDRGRRNQPQH
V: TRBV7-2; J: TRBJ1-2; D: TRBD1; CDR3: ASSSGTGNYGYT
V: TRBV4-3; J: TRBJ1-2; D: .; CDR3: ASSQDRQGSYGYT
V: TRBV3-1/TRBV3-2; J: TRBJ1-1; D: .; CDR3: ASSLSTGWTHLRAF
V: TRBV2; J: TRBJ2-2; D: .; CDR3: ASSPRTGITGELF
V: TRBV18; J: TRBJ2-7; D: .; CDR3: ASSPGAAYEQY
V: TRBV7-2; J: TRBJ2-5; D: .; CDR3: ASSYGQETQY
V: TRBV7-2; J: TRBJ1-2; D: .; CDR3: ASGGDRYT
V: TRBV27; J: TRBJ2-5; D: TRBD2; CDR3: ASTRRYTSAAQETQY
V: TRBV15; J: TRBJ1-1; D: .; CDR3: ATSRVGSFEAF
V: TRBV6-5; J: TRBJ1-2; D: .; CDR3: ASSRQGSNYGYT
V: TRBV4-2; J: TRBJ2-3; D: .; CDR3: ASSQEGPSKNTQY
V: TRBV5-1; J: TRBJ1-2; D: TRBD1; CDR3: ASSLGQGVGYT
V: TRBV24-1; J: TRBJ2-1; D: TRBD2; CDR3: ATSDSSSGVRVSYNEQF
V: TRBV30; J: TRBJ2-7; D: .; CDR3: AWDVVGLGEQY
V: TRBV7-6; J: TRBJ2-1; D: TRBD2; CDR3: ASSSRGTSGRVYNEQF
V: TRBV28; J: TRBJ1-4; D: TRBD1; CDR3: ASSWGRGTEKLF
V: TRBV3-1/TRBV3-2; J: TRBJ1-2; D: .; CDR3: ASSPWDIPNYGYT
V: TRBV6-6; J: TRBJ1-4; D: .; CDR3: ASSFGISTNEKLF
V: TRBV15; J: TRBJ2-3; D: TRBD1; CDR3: ATSREGQGPFN
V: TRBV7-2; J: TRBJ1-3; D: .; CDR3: ASSLRQGNTIY
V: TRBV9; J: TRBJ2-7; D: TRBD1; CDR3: ASSAGQRTREQY
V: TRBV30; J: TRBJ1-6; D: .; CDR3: AWSRKQGDTIRRANSPLH
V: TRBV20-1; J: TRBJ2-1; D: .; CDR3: SASTLANYNEQF
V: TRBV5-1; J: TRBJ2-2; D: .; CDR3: ASSSTGVVNTGELF
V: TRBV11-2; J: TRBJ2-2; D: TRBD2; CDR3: ASSLELAGGPDTGELF
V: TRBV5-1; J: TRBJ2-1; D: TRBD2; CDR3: ASSLLVAGGHEQF
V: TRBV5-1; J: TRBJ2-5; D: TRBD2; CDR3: ASRAGLAGETQY
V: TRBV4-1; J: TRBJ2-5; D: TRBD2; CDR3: ASSRGLAGAQETQY
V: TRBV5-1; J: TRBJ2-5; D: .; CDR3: ASSQKETQY
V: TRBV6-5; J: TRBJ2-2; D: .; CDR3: ASSLTGAGELF
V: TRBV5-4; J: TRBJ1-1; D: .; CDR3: ASSSLTGLNTEAF
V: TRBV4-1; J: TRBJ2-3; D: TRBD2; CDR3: ASSARGLAGVQDTQY